The clone carrying this T cell receptor (beta chain) showed up many times. Its specificity is unknown. This sample was included in a study of breast tumors, draining lymph nodes, adjacent tissues. J lost 8 bases, V lost 5 bases, and 3 bases had no gene match. CDR1 and CDR2 from the germline V gene are LGHDT and YNNKEL (reference sequence). This CDR3 region has 12 residues. Each CDR3 protein gets one entry after TCRdb re-called the multiplex PCR reads with MiXCR. The sample yields 180,000 or so distinct CDR3 sequences, over 25% seen once. The lymph nodes were axillary draining lymph nodes from breast cancer patients. Study observations and caveats: Compared with lymph nodes, tumors were less diverse; compared with nontumor tissue, more. Compared with basal-like, luminal-like tumors shared significantly more repertoire with nontumor tissue. Findings are consistent with lymph node origin and intratumoral expansion of most tumor T cells. That most tumor T cells come from lymph nodes remained unproven.

The sample comprised axillary lymph node tissue. The V and J genes are TRBV3-1 and TRBJ1-2; TRBD1 matches 9 bases. The sequence was obtained from a female donor with breast cancer. Some clones in this sample may be carry-over from other donors' samples. DNA of the CDR3: TGTGCCAGCAGCTCGACAGGGGGAGGCTACACCTTC. It specifies CASSSTGGGYTF.